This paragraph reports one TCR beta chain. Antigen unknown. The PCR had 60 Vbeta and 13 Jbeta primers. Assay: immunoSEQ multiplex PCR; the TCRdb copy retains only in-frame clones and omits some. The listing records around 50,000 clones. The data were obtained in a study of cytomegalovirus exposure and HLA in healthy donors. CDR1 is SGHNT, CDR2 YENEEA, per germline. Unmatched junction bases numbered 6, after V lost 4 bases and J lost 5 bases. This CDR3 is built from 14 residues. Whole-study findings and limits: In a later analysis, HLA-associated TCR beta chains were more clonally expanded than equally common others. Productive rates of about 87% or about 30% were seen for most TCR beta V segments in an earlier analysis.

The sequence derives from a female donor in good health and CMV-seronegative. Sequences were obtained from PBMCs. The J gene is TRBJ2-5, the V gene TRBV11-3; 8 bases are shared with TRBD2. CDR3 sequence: CASSSLRGAETQYF. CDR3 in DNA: TGTGCCAGCAGCTCCCTGCGGGGGGCGGAGACCCAGTACTTC.